One TCR beta chain is described in this entry. Its antigen remains unidentified. The sample originates from a study of cytomegalovirus exposure and HLA in healthy donors. The study's findings and limits: Beyond CMV serostatus, there was no information to go on about immune exposure. Versus the approximately 700-donor mean, an Asian-associated ancestry cluster reportedly showed fewer N-insertions in a later analysis. Further analysis, carried out later, found HLA-associated TCR beta chains more clonally expanded than equally common other chains.

Trimming cost V 3 bases and J 10 bases, with 19 bases left between them. CDR3 length: 15 amino acids. Germline V gene sequence: CDR1 SGHTA, CDR2 FQGNSA. PCR was performed using 60 Vbeta and 13 Jbeta primers. Generated by immunoSEQ multiplex PCR, the TCRdb table keeps only in-frame clones and is missing some. Here the sample spans about 160,000 clones, over 65% being singletons. The gene calls are TRBV7-2 and TRBJ2-1; a possible D gene is TRBD2 (7 bases). Specimen: PBMCs. The TCR originated in a man aged 35 to 55 in good health and CMV-seropositive. CDR3 amino acids: CASSFGGGRRSEQFF. CDR3 DNA sequence: TGTGCCAGCAGCTTTGGCGGGGGCCGTCGATCCGAGCAGTTCTTC.